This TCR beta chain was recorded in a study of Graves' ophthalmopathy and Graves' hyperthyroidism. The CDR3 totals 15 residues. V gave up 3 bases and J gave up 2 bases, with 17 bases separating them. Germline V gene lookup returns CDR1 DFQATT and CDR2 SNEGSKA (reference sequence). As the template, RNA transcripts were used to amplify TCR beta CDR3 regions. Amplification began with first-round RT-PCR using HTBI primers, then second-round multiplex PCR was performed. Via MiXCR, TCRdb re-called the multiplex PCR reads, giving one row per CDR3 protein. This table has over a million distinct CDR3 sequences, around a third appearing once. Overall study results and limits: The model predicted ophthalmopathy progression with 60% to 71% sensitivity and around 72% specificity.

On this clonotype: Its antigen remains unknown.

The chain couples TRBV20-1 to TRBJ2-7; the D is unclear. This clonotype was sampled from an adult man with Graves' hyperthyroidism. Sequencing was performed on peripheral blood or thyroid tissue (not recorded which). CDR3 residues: CSASDPARITYEQYF. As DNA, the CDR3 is TGCAGTGCTAGTGATCCCGCCAGGATAACCTACGAGCAGTACTTC.